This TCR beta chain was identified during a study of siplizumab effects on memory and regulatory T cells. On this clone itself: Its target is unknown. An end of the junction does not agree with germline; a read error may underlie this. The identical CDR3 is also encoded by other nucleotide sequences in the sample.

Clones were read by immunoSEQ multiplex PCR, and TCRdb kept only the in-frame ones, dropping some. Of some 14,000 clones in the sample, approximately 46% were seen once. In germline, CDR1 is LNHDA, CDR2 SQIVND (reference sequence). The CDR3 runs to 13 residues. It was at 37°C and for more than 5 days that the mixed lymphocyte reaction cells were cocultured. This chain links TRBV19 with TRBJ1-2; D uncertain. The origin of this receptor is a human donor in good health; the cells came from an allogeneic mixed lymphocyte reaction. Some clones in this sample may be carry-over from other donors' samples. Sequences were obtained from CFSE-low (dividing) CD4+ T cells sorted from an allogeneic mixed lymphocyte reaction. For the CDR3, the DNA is TGCGCCAGTAGTAATTCCCGTGGAGATGGCTACACCTTC. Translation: CASSNSRGDGYTF.